This passage covers 27 T cell receptor beta chains from one sample sequenced in a study of Graves' ophthalmopathy and Graves' hyperthyroidism. RNA transcripts yielded amplified TCR beta CDR3 regions. Scientists carried out first-round RT-PCR using HTBI primers and then a second-round multiplex PCR. A single record per CDR3 protein comes from TCRdb applying MiXCR to the multiplex PCR reads. The sample yields approximately 410,000 distinct CDR3 sequences, less than 20% seen once. The specimen sequenced was peripheral blood. The receptors were sampled from a woman aged 18-29 years with stable Graves' hyperthyroidism.

To note about this clonotype: A read error is possible here, since a much larger clone lies one base away. Because the CDR3 is missing its conserved closing phenylalanine or tryptophan, this is likely a read error. V is TRBV12-5 and J is TRBJ1-1; D ambiguous. V shed 1 base and J shed 6 bases, with 9 bases lying between them. The CDR3 length is 13 residues. Germline CDR1 reads LGHNT; CDR2 reads FRNRAP. This CDR3 is CASGLGAGAEAFL. CDR3 DNA sequence: TGTGCTAGTGGTTTGGGGGCGGGAGCTGAAGCTTTCCTT.

The sample holds many counts of this clonotype. This chain links TRBV6-2 or TRBV6-3 with TRBJ1-3; no clear D. Trimming took off 2 bases at V and 4 bases at J, with 15 bases between the two ends. Germline CDR1 is MNHEY and CDR2 is SVGEGT. The CDR3 contains 16 residues. The CDR3 DNA is TGTGCCAGCAGTTACCCCCCGGGAGCGGGGGGAAACACCATATATTTT. It codes for CASSYPPGAGGNTIYF.

The chain combines TRBV19 with TRBJ2-2; 8 bases are shared with TRBD1. Germline CDR1 and CDR2: LNHDA and SQIVND (reference sequence). This CDR3 region has 15 residues. V was pared by 3 bases and J by 3 bases, with 3 bases of the junction left unmatched. CDR3 nucleotide sequence: TGTGCCAGTAGTATGGGACAGGACTACACCGGGGAGCTGTTTTTT. Protein: CASSMGQDYTGELFF.

In regard to this clonotype: Compared with germline, one end of the junction differs, possibly owing to a read error. V gene TRBV7-9 combines with J gene TRBJ2-7; 8 bases are a match to TRBD1. In germline, CDR1 is SEHNR, CDR2 FQNEAQ (reference sequence). The length of the CDR3 is 14 residues. The CDR3 loop is CDSSLGGTGYEQYF. CDR3 in DNA: TGTGACAGCAGCTTAGGAGGGACAGGCTACGAGCAGTACTTC.

V usage is TRBV10-3 and J usage is TRBJ1-2; the match to TRBD1 covers 8 bases. The CDR3 is 15 residues long. Germline V CDR1 and CDR2: ENHRY, SYGVKD. With 7 bases clipped from V and 4 bases from J, the junction kept 11 bases outside the gene matches. The CDR3 sequence is CAITSTATGAYGYTF. For the CDR3, the DNA is TGTGCCATCACCTCCACTGCGACAGGGGCCTATGGCTACACCTTC.

This clonotype has ten or more counts. The chain uses TRBV6-2 or TRBV6-3 and TRBJ1-2; a possible D gene is TRBD1 (5 bases). The CDR3 spans 16 residues. The germline CDR1 and CDR2 sequences are MNHEY and SVGEGT. V dropped 9 bases and J dropped 2 bases, with 22 bases sitting between them. CDR3 coding DNA: TGTGCCAGTTTTCCGATGGGACTTTCAAGGAACTATGGCTACACCTTC. Residues: CASFPMGLSRNYGYTF.

V usage is TRBV18 and J usage is TRBJ2-3; D is unclear. The CDR3 covers 14 residues. Germline CDR1 is KGHSH and CDR2 is LQKENI. Trimming pared 5 bases from V and 0 bases from J, leaving 9 bases between. This CDR3 is CASSAVGSTDTQYF. The CDR3 region has the DNA TGTGCCAGCTCAGCGGTGGGGAGCACAGATACGCAGTATTTT.

This clonotype was seen ten or more times. The chain employs TRBV4-1 and TRBJ2-6, with 8 nucleotides matching TRBD1. This CDR3 contains 16 residues. J gave up 4 bases and V 1 base, and 3 bases lay outside the gene matches. Germline-derived CDR1 and CDR2 are MGHRA and YSYEKL. This CDR3 reads CASSQGTGTGANVLTF. CDR3 nucleotides: TGCGCCAGCAGCCAAGGGACAGGGACCGGGGCCAACGTCCTGACTTTC.

This clonotype was seen repeatedly, ten times or more. V and J are TRBV7-2 and TRBJ2-5, with a weak D call TRBD2 (6 bases). V was pared by 4 bases and J by 2 bases, with 11 bases between. This CDR3 is built from 14 residues. CDR1 and CDR2 (germline): SGHTA, FQGNSA. The CDR3 region is CASSWDWGQETQYF. In DNA form, the CDR3 reads TGTGCCAGCAGCTGGGACTGGGGGCAAGAGACCCAGTACTTC.

This clonotype was observed many times. This chain connects TRBV12-3 or TRBV12-4 to TRBJ1-1; 9 positions match TRBD1. This CDR3 comprises 13 residues. With V trimmed by 4 bases and J by 11 bases, 8 bases remained unmatched. CDR3 nucleotides: TGTGCCAGCAGTTCCCGCCGGACAGGGGATGCTTTCTTT. This encodes CASSSRRTGDAFF.

At least ten counts were recorded for this clonotype. One end of the junction varies from germline; a read error may be responsible. This chain joins TRBV7-7 and TRBJ2-7, with D possibly being TRBD2 (6 bases). The CDR3 length is 15 residues. In germline, CDR1 is SSHAT, CDR2 FNYEAQ (reference sequence). CDR3 DNA: TGTGCTAGCAGCCTTACACCCGGGACCGCGGGGGAGCAGTACTTC. Translating it yields CASSLTPGTAGEQYF.

The V gene is TRBV10-1, the J gene TRBJ2-7; D is uncertain. From germline, CDR1 is WNHNN and CDR2 SYGVQD (reference sequence). CDR3 size: 13 residues. The ends were cut back, 5 bases at V and 4 bases at J, with 12 bases in the middle. The CDR3 DNA sequence: TGCGCCAGCAGTCCCACTCCCGAATACGAGCAGTACTTC. Amino acids: CASSPTPEYEQYF.

This clonotype was found many times. CDR3 in amino acids: CASSLGPSRDQPQHF. DNA of the CDR3: TGTGCCAGCAGTTTAGGACCCTCACGGGACCAGCCCCAGCATTTT. The chain recombines TRBV12-3 or TRBV12-4 with TRBJ1-5; tentative D call: TRBD1 (5 bases). Trimming removed 1 base from V and 7 bases from J, with 14 bases in between. This CDR3 has 15 residues.

The chain employs TRBV18 and TRBJ1-3; no clear D gene. The CDR3 has 15 amino acids. Germline V gene sequence: CDR1 KGHSH, CDR2 LQKENI. The V and J ends lost 5 bases and 0 bases respectively, with 11 bases between them. DNA of the CDR3: TGTGCCAGCTCATCTGAGGGATACTCTGGAAACACCATATATTTT. This sequence encodes CASSSEGYSGNTIYF.

This clonotype came up many times. J is TRBJ1-5 and V is TRBV15; D remains ambiguous. CDR3 size: 17 residues. Germline CDR1 reads LNHNV; CDR2 reads YYDKDF (reference sequence). Trimming pared 1 base from V and 2 bases from J, leaving 15 bases between. The CDR3 spells CATSRGLPGIGNQPQHF. The CDR3 DNA reads TGTGCCACCAGCAGAGGACTACCCGGGATTGGCAATCAGCCCCAGCATTTT.

At least ten counts were recorded for this clonotype. The chain couples TRBV6-5 to TRBJ1-2; weak D call: TRBD1 (5 bases). The CDR3 consists of 13 residues. Trimming took off 6 bases at V and 3 bases at J, with 11 bases between the two ends. Germline CDR1 MNHEY, CDR2 SVGAGI. Written as DNA, the CDR3 is TGTGCCAGCAGGGTGACAGAAGACTATGGCTACACCTTC. Translation gives CASRVTEDYGYTF.

This clonotype came up a few times. The chain joins TRBV18 to TRBJ2-7, with a possible D match to TRBD1 (6 bases). CDR1 and CDR2 from the germline V gene are KGHSH and LQKENI. Trimming pared 0 bases from V and 6 bases from J, leaving 9 bases between. The CDR3 loop spans 13 amino acids. Here the CDR3 reads CASSPPIGGEQYF. The CDR3 DNA is TGTGCCAGCTCACCACCAATAGGGGGCGAGCAGTACTTC.

Ten or more counts support this clonotype. The rearrangement uses TRBV7-3 and TRBJ1-1; no reliable D call. Germline values: CDR1 SGHTA, CDR2 FQGTGA. The germline V and J ends were trimmed by 4 bases and 5 bases, with 11 bases remaining between them. This CDR3 has 13 amino acids. CDR3 DNA: TGTGCCAGCAGCTCACAAAAAGGGACTGAAGCTTTCTTT. Residues: CASSSQKGTEAFF.

This clonotype was counted ten times or more. The chain recombines TRBV12-3 or TRBV12-4 with TRBJ2-5; D is possibly TRBD1 (6 bases). Trimming pared 3 bases from V and 4 bases from J, leaving 15 bases between. This CDR3 has 15 amino acids. In nucleotides, the CDR3 is TGTGCCAGCAGTTTGGAGCAGGGGTACTTAGAGACCCAGTACTTC. Translating gives CASSLEQGYLETQYF.

This clonotype occurred many times. The gene calls are TRBV15 and TRBJ1-5; 10 bases are shared with TRBD1. The CDR3 is made up of 17 amino acids. The germline CDR1 and CDR2 sequences are LNHNV and YYDKDF (reference sequence). The ends lost 1 base at V and 6 bases at J; junction bases unmatched: 9. CDR3 in amino acids: CATSRVAGQGMVQPQHF. CDR3 sequence (DNA): TGTGCCACCAGCAGAGTGGCGGGACAGGGGATGGTTCAGCCCCAGCATTTT.

This clonotype was observed a handful of times. One base away lies a much larger clone, so this may be a sequencing read error. The V call is TRBV10-1, the J call TRBJ1-2; D is possibly TRBD1 (6 bases). Germline assignment: CDR1 WNHNN and CDR2 SYGVQD (reference sequence). The CDR3 is 14 residues long. The CDR3 sequence: CACSPGTKDYGYTF. In nucleotides, the CDR3 is TGCGCCTGCAGTCCCGGGACAAAAGACTATGGCTACACCTTC.

This clonotype was recorded many times. CDR3 DNA: TGCGCCAGCAGTAAGGGGCCTATGAACACTGAAGCTTTCTTT. Amino acid sequence: CASSKGPMNTEAFF. V and J are TRBV5-1 and TRBJ1-1; weak D call: TRBD1 (5 bases). Between the trimmed V and J ends, which lost 5 bases and 0 bases, there was a span of 11 bases. This CDR3 is 14 amino acids long. Germline V gives CDR1 SGHRS, CDR2 YFSETQ.

The table lists this clonotype with many counts. The rearrangement uses TRBV7-8 and TRBJ2-7; possibly TRBD1 for D (5 bases). V lost 0 bases, J lost 6 bases, and 12 bases lay in between. CDR1 is SGHVS and CDR2 is FQNEAQ in the germline V gene. The CDR3 has 14 residues. CDR3 nucleotide sequence: TGTGCCAGCAGCTTAGCGGGTTCAGGGCTCGAGCAGTACTTC. This gives the protein CASSLAGSGLEQYF.

This clonotype was recorded at least ten times. The chain is built from TRBV6-5 and TRBJ2-7; D uncertain. The CDR3 sequence is 13 residues long. Germline V gene data show CDR1 as MNHEY and CDR2 as SVGAGI. V gave up 2 bases and J gave up 6 bases, with 11 bases separating them. The CDR3 nucleotides read TGTGCCAGCAGTTACGTACCGGTCGGCGAGCAGTACTTC. It translates to CASSYVPVGEQYF.

This clonotype was observed many times. V gene TRBV20-1 combines with J gene TRBJ1-6; D remains unclear. CDR3 length equals 12 residues. V gave up 2 bases and J gave up 5 bases, with 4 bases separating them. Per the germline V gene, CDR1 is DFQATT and CDR2 is SNEGSKA (reference sequence). In DNA form, the CDR3 reads TGCAGTGCTAGACAGCATAATTCACCCCTCCACTTT. Translated: CSARQHNSPLHF.

The sample holds many counts of this clonotype. The chain is built from TRBV20-1 and TRBJ1-2, with D perhaps matching TRBD1 (5 bases). The germline CDR1 and CDR2 sequences are DFQATT and SNEGSKA (reference sequence). The CDR3 totals 14 residues. With 4 bases removed from V and 4 bases from J, the gap between germline ends came to 16 bases. CDR3 loop: CSAIDFYGGYGYTF. CDR3 DNA: TGCAGTGCTATAGACTTCTATGGGGGCTATGGCTACACCTTC.

On this clonotype: Given a much more abundant clone one base away, this may be a read error. The gene calls are TRBV6-1 and TRBJ2-5, with TRBD2 identical over 12 bases. The V gene's germline CDR1 is MNHNS and CDR2 SASEGT. This CDR3 has 16 residues. CDR3 region: CASSELTSGGQEIQYF. CDR3 in DNA: TGTGCCAGCAGTGAGTTGACTAGCGGGGGACAAGAGATCCAGTACTTC.